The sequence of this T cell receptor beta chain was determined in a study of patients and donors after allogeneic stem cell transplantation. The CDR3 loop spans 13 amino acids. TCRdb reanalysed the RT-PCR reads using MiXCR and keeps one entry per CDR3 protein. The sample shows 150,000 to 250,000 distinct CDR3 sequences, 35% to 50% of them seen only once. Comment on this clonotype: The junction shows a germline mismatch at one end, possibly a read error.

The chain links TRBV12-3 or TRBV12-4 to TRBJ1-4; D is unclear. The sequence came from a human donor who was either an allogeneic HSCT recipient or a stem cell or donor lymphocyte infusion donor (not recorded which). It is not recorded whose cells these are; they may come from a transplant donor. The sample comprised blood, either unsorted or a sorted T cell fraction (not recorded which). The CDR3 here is CASSPASDVERIF. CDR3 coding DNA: TGTGCCAGCAGTCCAGCTTCGGACGTCGAACGAATTTTT.